The 18 T cell receptor beta chains below were found in one sample sequenced in a study of blood T cells in healthy people across ages. Using a J-beta primer mix together with a sample-barcoded 5' primer, a second PCR was run for roughly 6 to 12 cycles. TCRdb ran MiXCR on the 5' RACE reads and lists one entry per CDR3 protein. Among 700,000 or so distinct CDR3 sequences listed, 22% were seen once. The material sequenced was blood. Receptors originate from a man between 65 and 79 years old in good health.

This clonotype was detected only a few times. The chain has TRBV7-8 and TRBJ2-2, with D unresolved. Trimming cost V 1 base and J 0 bases, with 6 bases left between them. The CDR3 extends over 15 amino acids. CDR1 and CDR2 (germline): SGHVS, FQNEAQ. Here the CDR3 DNA reads TGTGCCAGCAGCTTAGTCAGCGCGAACACCGGGGAGCTGTTTTTT. It specifies CASSLVSANTGELFF.

This clonotype was counted many times. The CDR3: CASSESNGGEQYF. The CDR3 DNA follows: TGCGCCAGCAGTGAGTCGAACGGGGGGGAGCAGTACTTC. The V gene is TRBV10-1, the J gene TRBJ2-7; 7 bases map to TRBD2. The CDR3 has 13 amino acids. Germline CDR1 is WNHNN and CDR2 is SYGVQD (reference sequence). Unmatched junction bases numbered 3, after V lost 0 bases and J lost 7 bases.

The gene calls are TRBV20-1 and TRBJ2-5; D gene ambiguous. Germline CDR1 DFQATT, CDR2 SNEGSKA (reference sequence). The CDR3 consists of 11 residues. Trimming took 6 bases from V and 5 from J, leaving 10 bases between them. CDR3 nucleotides: TGCAGTGCGGGTTTTATGGAGACCCAGTACTTC. This codes for CSAGFMETQYF.

This clonotype was counted at least ten times. J is TRBJ1-1 and V is TRBV29-1; D is possibly TRBD1 (6 bases). CDR1 and CDR2 (germline): SQVTM, ANQGSEA. V was clipped by 7 bases and J by 3 bases, with 15 bases between them. The CDR3 has 13 residues. The CDR3, as DNA: TGCAGCGCCTTGGGAGGGGGAGACACTGAAGCTTTCTTT. Its protein product is CSALGGGDTEAFF.

The gene calls are TRBV18 and TRBJ1-5; no clear D gene. Germline V gene sequence: CDR1 KGHSH, CDR2 LQKENI. The CDR3 is made up of 14 amino acids. Trimming pared 2 bases from V and 5 bases from J, leaving 10 bases between. The CDR3 is CASSPIGEYQPQHF. In DNA form, the CDR3 reads TGTGCCAGCTCACCAATCGGGGAGTATCAGCCCCAGCATTTT.

In its sample, this clonotype was seen many times. The V and J genes are TRBV7-3 and TRBJ2-3; D gene ambiguous. The CDR3 extends over 15 amino acids. Germline V gene sequence: CDR1 SGHTA, CDR2 FQGTGA. V was pared by 0 bases and J by 6 bases, with 13 bases between. Written as DNA, the CDR3 is TGTGCCAGCAGCTTAACGGCGATCCACGGCGATACGCAGTATTTT. It yields the protein CASSLTAIHGDTQYF. Full variable domain (missing parts from reference TRBV7-3 and TRBJ2-3): GAGVSQTPSNKVTEKGKYVELRCDPISGHTALYWYRQSLGQGPEFLIYFQGTGAADDSGLPNDRFFAVRPEGSVSTLKIQRTERGDSAVYLCASSLTAIHGDTQYFGPGTRLTVL.

This chain connects TRBV12-3 or TRBV12-4 to TRBJ2-3; no reliable D call. CDR3 length: 11 residues. The V end was cut by 7 bases, the J end by 6 bases, with 8 bases between. The CDR3 nucleotides are TGTGCCAGCACCCTCAGGGATACGCAGTATTTT. The encoded protein is CASTLRDTQYF.

This clonotype has only a few counts. This may arise from a read error, as a much more abundant clone is one base away. The CDR3 DNA reads TGTGCCAGCAGTGTGGCCAGAAACATCGGGGAGCTGTTTTTT. Protein sequence: CASSVARNIGELFF. The genes are TRBV6-1 and TRBJ2-2; D is undetermined. Per germline, CDR1 MNHNS and CDR2 SASEGT. The CDR3 covers 14 residues.

The genes are TRBV5-1 and TRBJ1-2, with D tentatively TRBD1 (6 bases). In germline, CDR1 is SGHRS, CDR2 YFSETQ. There are 15 residues in the CDR3. Trimming took off 3 bases at V and 7 bases at J, with 19 bases between the two ends. CDR3 nucleotides: TGCGCCAGCAGCTACGGGGACACGGGCTTTGGTGGCTACACCTTC. Protein product: CASSYGDTGFGGYTF.

The V and J genes are TRBV24-1 and TRBJ2-5, with 11 bases fitting TRBD2. The DNA end is a closer match to TRBJ2-1, so the J assignment may be wrong. The CDR3 length is 16 residues. Germline CDR1 reads KGHDR; CDR2 reads SFDVKD. CDR3 in amino acids: CATSDLPSGRKDEQFF. The CDR3 DNA reads as TGTGCCACCAGTGATTTACCTAGCGGGAGGAAGGATGAGCAGTTCTTC.

The J gene is TRBJ1-6, the V gene TRBV11-2; D uncertain. Deletions cut 1 base from V and 11 bases from J, with 9 bases between. Germline loops: CDR1 SGHAT, CDR2 FQNNGV. The CDR3 sequence is 13 residues long. The CDR3 DNA follows: TGTGCCAGCAGCTTAGCAGAGCAGACACCCCTCCACTTT. Translated, it gives CASSLAEQTPLHF.

V is TRBV24-1 and J is TRBJ2-3; 14 bases fit TRBD2. The germline V gene encodes CDR1 KGHDR and CDR2 SFDVKD. With 5 bases clipped from V and 7 bases from J, the junction kept 7 bases outside the gene matches. The CDR3 covers 16 residues. The CDR3 is CATSGTSGGRVHTQYF. DNA for the CDR3: TGTGCCACCAGTGGGACTAGCGGGGGGCGCGTCCATACGCAGTATTTT.

The gene calls are TRBV7-8 and TRBJ1-2, with D unresolved. This CDR3 contains 13 residues. The ends were cut back, 4 bases at V and 5 bases at J, with 11 bases in the middle. Looked up from germline, CDR1 is SGHVS and CDR2 is FQNEAQ. In nucleotides, the CDR3 is TGTGCCAGCAGCTCCCTTTGGGTATATGGCTACACCTTC. Its protein is CASSSLWVYGYTF.

The rearrangement links TRBV6-1 to TRBJ2-5, with a possible D match to TRBD1 (5 bases). The CDR3 covers 12 residues. The germline gives CDR1 MNHNS, CDR2 SASEGT. V dropped 3 bases and J dropped 10 bases, with 12 bases sitting between them. CDR3 bases: TGTGCCAGCAGTGAGGGCCCCCAGGGCCAGTACTTC. Translated: CASSEGPQGQYF.

This clonotype turned up a few times. The gene calls are TRBV5-1 and TRBJ2-3; D remains unclear. Looked up from germline, CDR1 is SGHRS and CDR2 is YFSETQ. The germline V and J ends were trimmed by 4 bases and 1 base, with 13 bases remaining between them. This CDR3 region has 15 residues. The DNA for the CDR3 is TGCGCCAGCAGCCGTCCCCTTGGTGGCACAGATACGCAGTATTTT. Translating it yields CASSRPLGGTDTQYF.

This clonotype was counted between two and nine times. This rearrangement joins TRBV4-3 to TRBJ2-6; D perhaps matches TRBD2 (5 bases). The CDR3 covers 18 residues. CDR1 is LGHNA, CDR2 YSLEER, per germline. The germline V and J ends were trimmed by 3 bases and 0 bases, with 15 bases remaining between them. The CDR3 DNA follows: TGCGCCAGCAGCCAGGACCCCAGACGGGACTCTGGGGCCAACGTCCTGACTTTC. Translation gives CASSQDPRRDSGANVLTF.

In its sample, this clonotype was seen a few times. The rearrangement joins TRBV4-2 to TRBJ2-5; TRBD2 matches 7 bases. The V gene's germline CDR1 is LGHNA and CDR2 YNFKEQ. Trimming cost V 3 bases and J 2 bases; bases outside gene matches: 9. The CDR3 totals 16 residues. The CDR3 DNA reads as TGTGCCAGCAGCCACGGTTTTTCGGGGGGACAAGAGACCCAGTACTTC. Its translation: CASSHGFSGGQETQYF.

This clonotype showed up just a few times. The genes are TRBV3-1 and TRBJ2-1; 7 nucleotides agree with TRBD2. This CDR3 comprises 17 residues. Germline V gene lookup returns CDR1 LGHDT and CDR2 YNNKEL (reference sequence). With 0 bases clipped from V and 4 bases from J, the junction kept 9 bases outside the gene matches. Here the CDR3 reads CASSQELASGPYNEQFF. The CDR3 nucleotides read TGTGCCAGCAGCCAAGAGTTGGCTAGCGGACCATACAATGAGCAGTTCTTC.